Shown below are 10 T cell receptor beta chains from a single sample sequenced in a study of blood T cell repertoires in COVID-19. Produced via immunoSEQ multiplex PCR; TCRdb's table is partial and in-frame only. The sample consists of 70,000 or so clones, over 60% of them appearing once. Sequenced input: peripheral blood. These receptors were collected from a man aged 55 to 70 with COVID-19, enrolled during active disease.

This clone was recorded many times. J is TRBJ2-7 and V is TRBV13, with 7 bases that match TRBD2. With 5 bases clipped from V and 2 bases from J, the junction kept 6 bases outside the gene matches. Germline CDR1 and CDR2: PRHDT and FYEKMQ (reference sequence). The CDR3 runs to 14 residues. CDR3 nucleotides: TGTGCCAGCAGCATACGACTAGCTCCCTACGAGCAGTACTTC. Its translation is CASSIRLAPYEQYF. The full variable domain, in which reference TRBV13 and TRBJ2-7 provide the parts outside the CDR3, is AAGVIQSPRHLIKEKRETATLKCYPIPRHDTVYWYQQGPGQDPQFLISFYEKMQSDKGSIPDRFSAQQFSDYHSELNMSSLELGDSALYFCASSIRLAPYEQYFGPGTRLTVT.

The chain employs TRBV6-5 and TRBJ2-7, with 8 bases aligning to TRBD1. Germline CDR1 and CDR2: MNHEY and SVGAGI. With 3 bases clipped from V and 3 bases from J, the junction kept 1 base outside the gene matches. This CDR3 is 13 amino acids long. The CDR3 sequence is CASSYTGGYEQYF. The CDR3 DNA is TGTGCCAGCAGTTATACAGGGGGCTACGAGCAGTACTTC.

The chain employs TRBV28 and TRBJ1-5; D ambiguous. The CDR3 length is 13 residues. V gave up 5 bases and J gave up 7 bases, with 12 bases separating them. CDR1 is MDHEN, CDR2 SYDVKM, per germline. The CDR3 coding sequence is TGTGCCAGCAGTATGGGCACCCGGCAGCCCCAGCATTTT. Its protein is CASSMGTRQPQHF. The full variable domain, rest sourced from reference TRBV28 and TRBJ1-5, is DVKVTQSSRYLVKRTGEKVFLECVQDMDHENMFWYRQDPGLGLRLIYFSYDVKMKEKGDIPEGYSVSREKKERFSLILESASTNQTSMYLCASSMGTRQPQHFGDGTRLSIL.

The chain carries TRBV27 and TRBJ2-7; unclear D gene. Germline V gives CDR1 MNHEY, CDR2 SMNVEV (reference sequence). V was shortened by 3 bases and J by 4 bases, with 13 bases between the two germline ends. This CDR3 region has 14 residues. Here the CDR3 reads CASSFRVSPYEQYF. CDR3 DNA: TGTGCCAGCAGTTTTCGGGTTAGCCCTTACGAGCAGTACTTC.

The DNA for the CDR3 is TGTGCCAGCAGTGCGGGAGAAGAGACCCAGTACTTC. It translates to CASSAGEETQYF. The chain recombines TRBV12-3 or TRBV12-4 with TRBJ2-5, with 7 bases fitting TRBD2. V lost 5 bases, J lost 3 bases, and 0 bases stayed unmatched. The CDR3 loop spans 12 amino acids.

The CDR3 spells CASGLMTGTMEPQHF. CDR3 bases: TGTGCTAGTGGTTTGATGACAGGGACGATGGAGCCCCAGCATTTT. The chain joins TRBV12-5 to TRBJ1-5, with 7 bases lining up with TRBD1. Per germline, CDR1 LGHNT and CDR2 FRNRAP. This CDR3 comprises 15 residues. V lost 2 bases, J lost 8 bases, and 9 bases stayed unmatched.

This clone was picked up a small number of times. The genes are TRBV5-1 and TRBJ2-2, with TRBD2 matching 10 bases. The J segment lost 5 bases and the V segment lost 4 bases, leaving 8 bases of the junction unmatched. Germline assignment: CDR1 SGHRS and CDR2 YFSETQ. This CDR3 region has 16 residues. CDR3 residues: CASSRPAGGQTGELFF. CDR3 sequence (DNA): TGCGCCAGCAGCCGCCCAGCGGGGGGGCAGACCGGGGAGCTGTTTTTT.

The rearrangement uses TRBV11-2 and TRBJ1-1; D may be TRBD1 (5 bases). This CDR3 has 15 residues. V was clipped by 1 base and J by 6 bases, with 15 bases between them. CDR1 SGHAT and CDR2 FQNNGV come from the germline V gene. As DNA, the CDR3 is TGTGCCAGCAGCTTAGGGGGCAGTGGAGACCCTGAAGCTTTCTTT. Its translation: CASSLGGSGDPEAFF.

This clone has a single count. CDR3 protein: CATSGLAGPTDTQYF. Here the CDR3 DNA reads TGTGCCACCAGTGGTCTAGCGGGACCCACAGATACGCAGTATTTT. This chain links TRBV24-1 with TRBJ2-3; 9 bases agree with TRBD2. CDR1 and CDR2 from the germline V gene are KGHDR and SFDVKD. With 5 bases clipped from V and 2 bases from J, the junction kept 4 bases outside the gene matches. The CDR3 is made up of 15 amino acids.

The chain uses TRBV5-1 and TRBJ1-1; D remains unclear. The CDR3 has 15 residues. V was pared by 0 bases and J by 5 bases, with 14 bases between. Germline V lookup: CDR1 SGHRS, CDR2 YFSETQ. The CDR3 protein is CASSLDGVGGTEAFF. CDR3 nucleotides: TGCGCCAGCAGCTTGGATGGGGTAGGAGGGACTGAAGCTTTCTTT.